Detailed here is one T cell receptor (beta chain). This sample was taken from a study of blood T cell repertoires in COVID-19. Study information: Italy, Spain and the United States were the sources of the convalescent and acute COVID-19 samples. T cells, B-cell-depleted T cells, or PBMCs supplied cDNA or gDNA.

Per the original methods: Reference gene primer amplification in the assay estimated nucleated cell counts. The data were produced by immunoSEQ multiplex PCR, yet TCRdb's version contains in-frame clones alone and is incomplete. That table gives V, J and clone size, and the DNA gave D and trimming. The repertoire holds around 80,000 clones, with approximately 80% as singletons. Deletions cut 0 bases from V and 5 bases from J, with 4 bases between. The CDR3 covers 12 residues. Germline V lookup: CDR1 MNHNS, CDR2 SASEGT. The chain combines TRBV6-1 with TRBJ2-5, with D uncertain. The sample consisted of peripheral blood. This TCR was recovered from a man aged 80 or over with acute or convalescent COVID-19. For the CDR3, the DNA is TGTGCCAGCAGTGAAGCCTACGAGACCCAGTACTTC. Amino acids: CASSEAYETQYF.